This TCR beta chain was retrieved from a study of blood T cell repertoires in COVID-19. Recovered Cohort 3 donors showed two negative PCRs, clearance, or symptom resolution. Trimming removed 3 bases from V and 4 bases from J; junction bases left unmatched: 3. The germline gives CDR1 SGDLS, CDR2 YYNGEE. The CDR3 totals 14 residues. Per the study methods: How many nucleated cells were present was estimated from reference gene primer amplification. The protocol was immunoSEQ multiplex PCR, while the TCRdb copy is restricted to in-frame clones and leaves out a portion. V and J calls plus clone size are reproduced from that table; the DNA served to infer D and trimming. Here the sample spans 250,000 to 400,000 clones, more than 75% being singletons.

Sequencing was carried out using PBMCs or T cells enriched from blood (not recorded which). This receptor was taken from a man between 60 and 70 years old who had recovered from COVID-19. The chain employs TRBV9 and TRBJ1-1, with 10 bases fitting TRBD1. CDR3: CASSGGQGLTEAFF. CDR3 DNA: TGTGCCAGCAGCGGGGGACAGGGGCTCACTGAAGCTTTCTTT.